The sequence of this TCR beta chain was determined in a study of T-cell reconstitution after alpha-beta-depleted transplantation in children (dated by TCRdb to 2015 to 2016). For the wider study: Using TCR repertoire profiling, the study quantitatively followed how T-cell immune reconstitution unfolded in children after TCRalphabeta/CD19-depleted allogeneic hematopoietic cell transplantation. The paper's findings and limits, for the study overall: In some patients, high TCRbeta diversity at day 60 was attributed to recipient T cells and intrathymic progenitors that had survived conditioning. Over subsequent months, a decline in hyperexpanded clone frequencies was noted, and after one year, T-cell counts and TCRbeta diversity were mostly ascribed to newly produced T cells. The apparently early alphabetaT-cell count recovery about two months after transplant was reportedly dependent on only several hundred rapidly expanded clones derived from non-depleted graft cells.

Many counts were recorded for this clonotype. Its antigen is still unknown. One base away there is no much larger clone; base qualities are not given. What this sample's treatment or condition label stands for: allogeneic hematopoietic cell transplantation with graft depleted of TCRalphabeta T cells and CD19 B cells. Transplant recipients were children who received TCRalphabeta/CD19-depleted allogeneic hematopoietic cell grafts. The CDR3 covers 14 residues, taking in both the cysteine and the phenylalanine. Only the CDR3 part of the read is kept: 42 bases, read in frame from the first base. V and J lose 3 bases and 7 bases, and a span of 10 bases separates them. The library was generated by PCR. Sequenced using an Illumina HiSeq 2500. TCR libraries were prepared with molecular barcoding, using unique molecular identifiers to normalize TCRbeta repertoire quantification. TCRdb reanalyzed the raw reads on its own, using fastp at Q25 for trimming and MiXCR for clone calling, and kept in-frame beta chains. Rows matching on CDR3 protein sequence are summarized as one entry with the most common DNA and genes. Present in this sample are almost 250,000 distinct CDR3 sequences, roughly 26% of which were seen just once. 2.6% of the sample is held by the ten biggest clonotypes.

This chain joins TRBV12-3 or TRBV12-4 to TRBJ1-6, with TRBD1 tentatively as D gene (5 bases match). This clonotype originated in a girl aged 2-10 years with Fanconi anemia, due to receive a stem cell transplant. The sample consisted of PBMCs, taken before TCRalphabeta/CD19-depleted stem cell transplant. The nucleotide sequence reads TGTGCCAGCAGTTTGGGGGGGATGAATTCACCCCTCCACTTT. It is translated as CASSLGGMNSPLHF.